A single sample is the source of the 18 T cell receptor beta chains below, sequenced in a study of regulatory T cells in long-lasting Graves disease. Arm-PCR with iRepertoire HTBI primers amplified the CDR3 regions for these TCR beta libraries. TCRdb fed the multiplex PCR reads into MiXCR, producing one record per CDR3 protein. The data contain around 460,000 distinct CDR3 sequences, under 25% of them singletons. As for time point: persistent/refractory GD, antithyroid drugs over 5 years with positive TRAb. PBMC RNA was the source of the TCR library. The specimen was peripheral blood mononuclear cells (PBMCs), collected when the disease was refractory, from a patient treated with antithyroid drugs. These receptors all stem from a female donor with Graves disease.

This clonotype was seen many times. This chain uses TRBV6-5 with TRBJ2-7; TRBD2 might be the D (6 bases). CDR3 size: 14 residues. The V end was cut by 0 bases, the J end by 7 bases, with 13 bases between. Germline assignment: CDR1 MNHEY and CDR2 SVGAGI. The CDR3: CASSYSRREREQYF. CDR3 sequence (DNA): TGTGCCAGCAGTTACTCGAGACGGGAGCGGGAGCAGTACTTC.

This clonotype was seen ten or more times. This chain joins TRBV10-3 and TRBJ1-2, with TRBD1 identical over 7 bases. The germline V gene encodes CDR1 ENHRY and CDR2 SYGVKD. The CDR3 consists of 15 residues. J lost 4 bases, V lost 6 bases, and 11 bases had no gene match. The CDR3 protein is CAISANRDSTYGYTF. Here the CDR3 DNA reads TGTGCCATCAGCGCGAATCGGGACAGCACCTATGGCTACACCTTC.

The chain carries TRBV9 and TRBJ2-3; D possibly corresponds to TRBD1 (5 bases). CDR3 length: 14 residues. The germline V and J ends were trimmed by 0 bases and 5 bases, with 10 bases remaining between them. Germline loops: CDR1 SGDLS, CDR2 YYNGEE. CDR3 DNA: TGTGCCAGCAGCGTAGAACAGGTCGGAGATACGCAGTATTTT. Protein product: CASSVEQVGDTQYF. The full variable domain, in which reference TRBV9 and TRBJ2-3 provide the parts outside the CDR3, is DSGVTQTPKHLITATGQRVTLRCSPRSGDLSVYWYQQSLDQGLQFLIQYYNGEERAKGNILERFSAQQFPDLHSELNLSSLELGDSALYFCASSVEQVGDTQYFGPGTRLTVL.

The chain uses TRBV7-2 and TRBJ1-2; D is unresolved. The CDR3 loop spans 17 amino acids. Germline assignment: CDR1 SGHTA and CDR2 FQGNSA. Trimming removed 0 bases at V and 0 bases at J, with 14 bases between. DNA of the CDR3: TGTGCCAGCAGCTTAGCGGCTAAGAGTTACTCTAACTATGGCTACACCTTC. Its translation is CASSLAAKSYSNYGYTF.

The chain uses TRBV3-1 and TRBJ2-7; 10 nucleotides align to TRBD1. Germline CDR1 LGHDT, CDR2 YNNKEL (reference sequence). This CDR3 contains 15 residues. The V segment lost 6 bases and the J segment 1 base; nucleotides outside the gene matches: 6. The CDR3 loop reads CASSPRTGGSYEQYF. CDR3 sequence (DNA): TGTGCCAGCAGTCCCCGGACAGGGGGTTCCTACGAGCAGTACTTC.

This clonotype was seen just once. J is TRBJ2-2 and V is TRBV7-9; TRBD2 agrees at 12 bases. With V trimmed by 5 bases and J by 5 bases, 6 bases remained unmatched. The CDR3 has 16 amino acids. Looked up from germline, CDR1 is SEHNR and CDR2 is FQNEAQ (reference sequence). The DNA of the CDR3 is TGTGCCAGCAGCCCCAGACTAGCGGGGGAGACCGGGGAGCTGTTTTTT. It encodes CASSPRLAGETGELFF.

This clonotype showed up many times. This chain uses TRBV28 with TRBJ2-7; D ambiguous. Germline CDR1 is MDHEN and CDR2 is SYDVKM. The CDR3 consists of 13 residues. V was shortened by 1 base and J by 4 bases, with 8 bases between the two germline ends. In nucleotides, the CDR3 is TGTGCCAGCAGTTTATTAGGTTCGTACGAGCAGTACTTC. It yields the protein CASSLLGSYEQYF. Looking up the rest from reference TRBV28 and TRBJ2-7 gives the full variable domain: DVKVTQSSRYLVKRTGEKVFLECVQDMDHENMFWYRQDPGLGLRLIYFSYDVKMKEKGDIPEGYSVSREKKERFSLILESASTNQTSMYLCASSLLGSYEQYFGPGTRLTVT.

This clonotype was counted between two and nine times. The rearrangement uses TRBV20-1 and TRBJ1-4; D remains unclear. Germline assignment: CDR1 DFQATT and CDR2 SNEGSKA (reference sequence). The CDR3 has 16 amino acids. The V gene lost 3 bases and the J gene lost 8 bases, with 22 bases spanning the gap. CDR3 sequence (DNA): TGCAGTGCTAGGGGGTTAGGTGCCCCACTTGGAGAAAAACTGTTTTTT. Amino acid sequence: CSARGLGAPLGEKLFF.

Only one count was recorded for this clonotype. The J gene is TRBJ1-6, the V gene TRBV7-3; unclear D gene. Trimming took 4 bases from V and 7 from J, leaving 14 bases between them. The CDR3 is 15 amino acids. Germline CDR1 reads SGHTA; CDR2 reads FQGTGA. The CDR3 reads CASSSGRAGNSPLHF. The DNA of the CDR3 is TGTGCCAGCAGCTCCGGGCGGGCGGGAAATTCACCCCTCCACTTT. Drawing the rest from reference TRBV7-3 and TRBJ1-6, the complete variable domain is GAGVSQTPSNKVTEKGKYVELRCDPISGHTALYWYRQSLGQGPEFLIYFQGTGAADDSGLPNDRFFAVRPEGSVSTLKIQRTERGDSAVYLCASSSGRAGNSPLHFGNGTRLTVT.

The sample holds a few counts of this clonotype. V usage is TRBV4-1 and J usage is TRBJ2-4; 8 positions agree with TRBD2. Unmatched junction bases numbered 5, after V lost 0 bases and J lost 7 bases. This CDR3 comprises 15 residues. Germline lookup yields CDR1 MGHRA and CDR2 YSYEKL. The CDR3 coding sequence is TGCGCCAGCAGCCAAGATGTCGGGAGGGGGAACATTCAGTACTTC. Its protein is CASSQDVGRGNIQYF.

This clonotype was seen ten or more times. The chain has TRBV11-2 and TRBJ1-6; maybe TRBD1 (5 bases). Germline V gene data show CDR1 as SGHAT and CDR2 as FQNNGV. This CDR3 comprises 16 residues. Trimming removed 3 bases from V and 8 bases from J, with 17 bases in between. Here the CDR3 reads CASSFLKGRLYSPLHF. The CDR3 nucleotides are TGTGCCAGCAGCTTCTTAAAGGGACGGTTGTATTCACCCCTCCACTTT.

In this sample, this clonotype turned up many times. The chain recombines TRBV28 with TRBJ1-6; the D gene is possibly TRBD1 (5 bases). Trimming stripped 5 bases from V and 6 bases from J, with 23 bases between. CDR3 size: 18 residues. Germline values: CDR1 MDHEN, CDR2 SYDVKM. The CDR3 DNA is TGTGCCAGCAGTCCCGCTGACTACACCGGGACGGCTAATTCACCCCTCCACTTT. Its translation: CASSPADYTGTANSPLHF.

Ten or more counts support this clonotype. The CDR3 DNA sequence: TGTGCCAGCAGCTCCCCCACAGGGTACCGCGTCCAGTACTTC. Translating gives CASSSPTGYRVQYF. The chain recombines TRBV11-3 with TRBJ2-5; D might be TRBD1 (6 bases). Germline CDR1 reads SGHNT; CDR2 reads YENEEA. V was shortened by 4 bases and J by 10 bases, with 19 bases between the two germline ends. CDR3 length: 14 residues.

This clonotype was detected a few times. The genes are TRBV14 and TRBJ2-7; D possibly corresponds to TRBD1 (6 bases). The germline V gene encodes CDR1 SGHDN and CDR2 FVKESK. CDR3 length equals 14 residues. Trimming removed 4 bases at V and 7 bases at J, with 17 bases between. The chain's CDR3 is CASSLRDTYREQYF. The CDR3 nucleotides are TGTGCCAGCAGCCTCCGGGACACTTATAGGGAGCAGTACTTC.

Regarding this clonotype: Its ends do not fully match the called genes, so a read error is possible. This chain uses TRBV14 with TRBJ2-7; 7 bases fit TRBD1. This CDR3 has 15 amino acids. Germline assignment: CDR1 SGHDN and CDR2 FVKESK. This chain's CDR3 is CAGSPTGVGIYEQYF. The CDR3 bases are TGTGCCGGCAGCCCAACAGGGGTGGGAATCTACGAGCAGTACTTC.

V is TRBV15 and J is TRBJ2-7; TRBD1 matches 7 bases. This CDR3 spans 15 amino acids. The germline V gene encodes CDR1 LNHNV and CDR2 YYDKDF (reference sequence). V shed 1 base, J shed 2 bases, and the junction held 5 bases outside the gene matches. The CDR3 nucleotides are TGTGCCACCAGCAGAGGAGGACAGGCAGCCTACGAGCAGTACTTC. Translating it yields CATSRGGQAAYEQYF. The entire variable domain, with the rest obtained from reference TRBV15 and TRBJ2-7, is as follows: DAMVIQNPRYQVTQFGKPVTLSCSQTLNHNVMYWYQQKSSQAPKLLFHYYDKDFNNEADTPDNFQSRRPNTSFCFLDIRSPGLGDTAMYLCATSRGGQAAYEQYFGPGTRLTVT.

The chain carries TRBV5-1 and TRBJ1-5; TRBD1 matches 10 bases. Germline CDR1 and CDR2: SGHRS and YFSETQ. V trimming: 0 bases; J trimming: 2 bases; junction bases outside the gene matches: 5. The CDR3 consists of 17 residues. CDR3: CASSLGTGGSGNQPQHF. CDR3 in DNA: TGCGCCAGCAGCTTGGGGACAGGGGGATCGGGCAATCAGCCCCAGCATTTT.

The table lists this clonotype with many counts. V usage is TRBV11-2 and J usage is TRBJ2-5; 11 bases are a match to TRBD2. Germline CDR1 reads SGHAT; CDR2 reads FQNNGV. Losses at the gene ends were 7 bases for V and 3 bases for J; bases not matched to a gene: 4. The CDR3 is 14 residues long. The CDR3 region has the DNA TGTGCCAGCACCCGGGGACTAGCGGAAGAGACCCAGTACTTC. Its translation: CASTRGLAEETQYF.